These 4 T cell receptor beta chains share one sample of origin, sequenced in a study of shared clonotypes between healthy human individuals. Produced via immunoSEQ multiplex PCR; TCRdb's table is partial and in-frame only. The data hold under 1,100,000 clones, with around 74% observed a single time. Sequenced: memory CD4+ T cells sorted from blood. Noted subset: CD45RA-negative fraction. The receptor source for this set is a man aged 18 to 29 in good health.

There are many counts of this clone. The rearrangement links TRBV25-1 to TRBJ1-1; weak D call: TRBD1 (6 bases). Trimming cost V 3 bases and J 6 bases, with 14 bases left between them. Germline assignment: CDR1 MGHDK and CDR2 SYGVNS. This CDR3 contains 14 residues. The CDR3 DNA reads as TGTGCCAGCAGTGAGACAGCCCCAGGGGCTGAAGCTTTCTTT. Protein product: CASSETAPGAEAFF.

V is TRBV5-4 and J is TRBJ1-2; D gene unclear. V was cut by 3 bases and J by 4 bases, with 10 bases left in between. CDR3 length equals 13 residues. Per germline, CDR1 SGHNT and CDR2 YYREEE (reference sequence). The DNA of the CDR3 is TGTGCCAGCAGCTCGGACGGGATCTATGGCTACACCTTC. The encoded protein is CASSSDGIYGYTF.

This chain uses TRBV5-4 with TRBJ2-3; no clear D. Germline CDR1 reads SGHNT; CDR2 reads YYREEE (reference sequence). This CDR3 spans 14 amino acids. V gave up 0 bases and J gave up 1 base, with 6 bases separating them. The CDR3 is CASSLGHRTDTQYF. The CDR3 bases are TGTGCCAGCAGCTTGGGGCATCGCACAGATACGCAGTATTTT.

The rearrangement links TRBV11-3 to TRBJ2-1; D not resolved. The CDR3 length is 13 residues. Germline V gene sequence: CDR1 SGHNT, CDR2 YENEEA. Trimming cost V 0 bases and J 10 bases, with 10 bases left between them. DNA for the CDR3: TGTGCCAGCAGCTTAGACAGTGCCGGCGAGCAGTTCTTC. It encodes CASSLDSAGEQFF.